A single sample is the source of the 5 T cell receptor beta chains below, sequenced in a study of beta chain features in type 1 diabetes (dated by TCRdb to 2017 to 2018). What the authors observed across the whole study: Type 1 diabetes patients showed a moderate but significant shortening of TCRB CDR3 length in all four CD4+ subsets.

Antigens for these TCRs are unknown. The library was made by the immunoSEQ multiplex PCR assay. The High Capacity cDNA Reverse Transcription Kit was used to reverse transcribe all of the isolated RNA, meaning that expressed TCRB transcripts were what got sequenced. TCRdb holds this immuneACCESS table with in-frame rearrangements only. Some clones are missing; in checked studies, unresolved V genes explain under half, and the rest has no known cause. This sample holds 140,000 or so clones; approximately 13% were observed only once. The ten largest clones take up 1.3% of the sample. The material sequenced was central memory CD4+ T cells from blood. The receptors derive from a man aged 18 to 29 with type 1 diabetes.

This clone was seen a few times. CDR3 in DNA: TGCGCCAGCAGCCACCCTGACTTTTCGGGACAGGGGACTAATGAGCAGTTCTTC. The encoded protein is CASSHPDFSGQGTNEQFF. The chain has TRBV4-1 and TRBJ2-1, with TRBD1 matching 10 bases. Germline V gene sequence: CDR1 MGHRA, CDR2 YSYEKL. Losses at the gene ends were 3 bases for V and 7 bases for J; bases not matched to a gene: 15. This CDR3 has 18 residues.

This clone was counted at least ten times. The chain uses TRBV30 and TRBJ1-1; possible D gene TRBD1, 5 bases. Trimming took 0 bases from V and 7 from J, leaving 6 bases between them. This CDR3 has 11 amino acids. Per the germline V gene, CDR1 is GTSNPN and CDR2 is SVGIG (reference sequence). CDR3 loop: CAWSVGGEAFF. The CDR3 region has the DNA TGTGCCTGGAGTGTGGGGGGTGAAGCTTTCTTT.

The chain is built from TRBV18 and TRBJ2-1; D is ambiguous. The CDR3 spans 14 residues. V shed 4 bases and J shed 5 bases, with 12 bases lying between them. Germline CDR1 KGHSH, CDR2 LQKENI. In DNA, the CDR3 is TGTGCCAGCTCACAGAGGACCGCCGACAATGAGCAGTTCTTC. Protein: CASSQRTADNEQFF.

This clone appeared many times. The CDR3 coding sequence is TGTGCCAGCAGTAAACTGTTTTTT. Translation gives CASSKLFF. The gene calls are TRBV21-1 and TRBJ1-4. TRBV21-1 is classified as a pseudogene. The CDR3 runs to 8 residues.

The chain combines TRBV30 with TRBJ1-2; TRBD1 might be the D (6 bases). CDR3 length: 18 amino acids. V shed 4 bases and J shed 2 bases, with 26 bases lying between them. Per germline, CDR1 GTSNPN and CDR2 SVGIG (reference sequence). The CDR3 sequence: CAWKGGGRNIRTNYGYTF. For the CDR3, the DNA is TGTGCCTGGAAGGGGGGAGGCCGCAATATCCGAACAAACTATGGCTACACCTTC.